The 20 T cell receptor beta chains given below trace back to one sample, sequenced in a study of CD8+ T cells in alopecia areata. RNA extraction was followed by reverse transcription into cDNA, which acted as the sequencing template. Profiling relied on immunoSEQ multiplex PCR, and the TCRdb table lists in-frame clones only, not all of them. Among 200,000 to 250,000 clones listed, less than 80% were seen once. Specimen: CD4+ T cells sorted from blood, collected at week 0. Source of these receptors: a human donor with alopecia areata.

The CDR3 is CSVYVNSRTAEQFF. For the CDR3, the DNA is TGCAGCGTTTATGTTAACAGCAGAACGGCTGAGCAGTTCTTC. The V call is TRBV29-1, the J call TRBJ2-1; D gene unclear. V was clipped by 5 bases and J by 9 bases, with 20 bases between them. Germline assignment: CDR1 SQVTM and CDR2 ANQGSEA. This CDR3 spans 14 amino acids.

V gene TRBV30 combines with J gene TRBJ1-5; 9 nucleotides match TRBD1. Germline values: CDR1 GTSNPN, CDR2 SVGIG (reference sequence). The CDR3 totals 15 residues. The ends lost 3 bases at V and 1 base at J; junction bases unmatched: 4. CDR3 DNA: TGTGCCTGGAGCCCGACAGGGGGGAGCAATCAGCCCCAGCATTTT. Protein product: CAWSPTGGSNQPQHF.

This chain joins TRBV23-1 and TRBJ1-5; perhaps TRBD1 as D (6 bases). TRBV23-1 is an ORF, with its function uncertain. Trimming left V 2 bases short and J 0 bases short, with 8 bases between. The CDR3 is made up of 15 amino acids. The CDR3 nucleotides are TGCGCCAGCAGTCAAACAGGGAATAGCAATCAGCCCCAGCATTTT. It yields the protein CASSQTGNSNQPQHF.

The chain uses TRBV9 and TRBJ1-1; 10 bases are shared with TRBD1. Looked up from germline, CDR1 is SGDLS and CDR2 is YYNGEE. The CDR3 length is 16 residues. Unmatched junction bases numbered 7, after V lost 0 bases and J lost 5 bases. For the CDR3, the DNA is TGTGCCAGCAGCGTAGGGGACAGGGGAATCGGGACTGAAGCTTTCTTT. It encodes CASSVGDRGIGTEAFF.

This clone was detected only a few times. The CDR3 here is CSVAGADTEAFF. The CDR3 DNA is TGCAGCGTTGCAGGGGCGGACACTGAAGCTTTCTTT. The V and J genes are TRBV29-1 and TRBJ1-1; maybe TRBD1 (6 bases). V was clipped by 4 bases and J by 3 bases, with 9 bases between them. Germline V gene lookup returns CDR1 SQVTM and CDR2 ANQGSEA. The CDR3 covers 12 residues.

The chain's CDR3 is CASSLDRGIDGYTF. The CDR3 DNA sequence: TGCGCCAGCAGCCTTGACAGGGGAATAGATGGCTACACCTTC. The chain couples TRBV4-3 to TRBJ1-2, with 8 bases identical to TRBD1. The CDR3 has 14 residues. The germline V gene encodes CDR1 LGHNA and CDR2 YSLEER. Unmatched junction bases numbered 7, after V lost 4 bases and J lost 6 bases.

As to this clone: One end of the junction fails to match germline, which may point to a read error. The chain is built from TRBV20-1 and TRBJ1-4; 11 positions match TRBD1. CDR3 length equals 10 residues. Germline V gene sequence: CDR1 DFQATT, CDR2 SNEGSKA (reference sequence). CDR3 protein: CSARTGGQIF. CDR3 DNA: TGCAGTGCCAGGACAGGGGGCCAGATTTTT.

A word on this clone: The sample has other DNA sequences that encode this CDR3 too. In nucleotides, the CDR3 is TGTGCCAGCAGTGGACAGGGGGAGACCCAGTACTTC. As protein: CASSGQGETQYF. This chain connects TRBV2 to TRBJ2-5, with 8 bases fitting TRBD1. The CDR3 consists of 12 residues. V lost 4 bases to trimming and J lost 5 bases; unmatched junction nucleotides: 0. Germline V gene sequence: CDR1 SNHLY, CDR2 FYNNEI.

As for this clone: Other DNA variants within this sample encode the same CDR3. The CDR3 region has the DNA TGCAGCGTTGAAGTCGGTGATACGCAGTATTTT. Its translation is CSVEVGDTQYF. The chain couples TRBV29-1 to TRBJ2-3; no definite D call. The germline V gene encodes CDR1 SQVTM and CDR2 ANQGSEA. V dropped 1 base and J dropped 6 bases, with 5 bases sitting between them. CDR3 length: 11 residues.

The rearrangement links TRBV29-1 to TRBJ2-2; 9 bases line up with TRBD1. Per germline, CDR1 SQVTM and CDR2 ANQGSEA. This CDR3 region has 14 residues. The ends lost 5 bases at V and 5 bases at J; junction bases unmatched: 6. DNA for the CDR3: TGCAGCGTTCGGGACAGGGCTAAGACCGGGGAGCTGTTTTTT. Its translation: CSVRDRAKTGELFF.

The rearrangement links TRBV5-1 to TRBJ2-1; 10 bases align to TRBD2. Germline V gene lookup returns CDR1 SGHRS and CDR2 YFSETQ. The junction had 4 bases not matched to a gene; V was cut back by 7 bases and J by 6 bases. The CDR3 spans 13 residues. CDR3 in DNA: TGCGCCAGCGGACTAGCGGTGGGCAATGAGCAGTTCTTC. Translating it yields CASGLAVGNEQFF. Variable domain in full (rest from reference TRBV5-1 and TRBJ2-1): KAGVTQTPRYLIKTRGQQVTLSCSPISGHRSVSWYQQTPGQGLQFLFEYFSETQRNKGNFPGRFSGRQFSNSRSEMNVSTLELGDSALYLCASGLAVGNEQFFGPGTRLTVL.

This clone has a count of ten or more. V gene TRBV7-2 combines with J gene TRBJ2-2; D is perhaps TRBD1 (5 bases). The V gene lost 1 base and the J gene lost 5 bases, with 8 bases spanning the gap. CDR1 and CDR2 from the germline V gene are SGHTA and FQGNSA. This CDR3 region has 14 residues. CDR3 sequence reads: CASSLVGATGELFF. CDR3 bases: TGTGCCAGCAGCTTAGTAGGGGCGACCGGGGAGCTGTTTTTT.

The chain employs TRBV29-1 and TRBJ1-1, with D perhaps matching TRBD1 (5 bases). The CDR3 is 14 residues long. Germline values: CDR1 SQVTM, CDR2 ANQGSEA. The ends were cut back, 3 bases at V and 3 bases at J, with 14 bases in the middle. The CDR3 sequence: CSVDLRRGDTEAFF. The DNA for the CDR3 is TGCAGCGTTGATTTACGGAGAGGGGACACTGAAGCTTTCTTT.

A note on this clone: One end of the junction varies from germline; a read error may be responsible. V is TRBV6-4 and J is TRBJ2-5; TRBD1 agrees at 9 bases. This CDR3 has 14 residues. Germline V gives CDR1 MRHNA, CDR2 SNTAGT. The DNA for the CDR3 is TGTGCCAGCAGGACCCCCAGGGTCGGGACAGGGAAGGACTTC. This encodes CASRTPRVGTGKDF.

This clone was counted once. At the DNA level, this CDR3 is encoded by other sequences in the same sample as well. V gene TRBV30 combines with J gene TRBJ2-6; TRBD1 aligns across 8 bases. The germline V gene has CDR1 GTSNPN and CDR2 SVGIG (reference sequence). The V gene end was trimmed by 3 bases and the J gene end by 1 base; junction bases not matched to a gene: 8. The CDR3 contains 17 residues. The CDR3 region is CAWRRGQGASGANVLTF. The CDR3 nucleotides read TGTGCCTGGAGGAGGGGCCAGGGGGCTTCTGGGGCCAACGTCCTGACTTTC.

The J gene is TRBJ2-7, the V gene TRBV6-1; the D gene is possibly TRBD1 (6 bases). V was pared by 4 bases and J by 6 bases, with 16 bases between. The CDR3 loop spans 14 amino acids. Germline loops: CDR1 MNHNS, CDR2 SASEGT. The CDR3 protein is CASSVDRSGSEQYF. The CDR3 coding sequence is TGTGCCAGCAGTGTCGACAGGTCGGGGTCCGAGCAGTACTTC.

For the CDR3, the DNA is TGCAGCGTTGCGACCAGACTAGCGGGGGGCTACGAGCAGTACTTC. It is translated as CSVATRLAGGYEQYF. This sequence joins TRBV29-1 and TRBJ2-7; 13 bases line up with TRBD2. From germline, CDR1 is SQVTM and CDR2 ANQGSEA. J was trimmed by 3 bases and V by 4 bases; bases with no gene match: 6. CDR3 length: 15 amino acids.

V gene TRBV7-2 combines with J gene TRBJ2-7; maybe TRBD1 (5 bases). This CDR3 contains 11 residues. Deletions cut 5 bases from V and 12 bases from J, with 14 bases between. CDR1 and CDR2 from the germline V gene are SGHTA and FQGNSA. CDR3 sequence (DNA): TGTGCCAGCAGCCCCGGACATGAACGGTACTTC. Protein sequence: CASSPGHERYF.

This chain's CDR3 is CSVRGTLTTYEQYF. Here the CDR3 DNA reads TGCAGCGTCCGAGGGACCCTCACAACCTACGAGCAGTACTTC. J is TRBJ2-7 and V is TRBV29-1, with D perhaps given as TRBD1 or TRBD2 (5 bases each). CDR1 SQVTM and CDR2 ANQGSEA come from the germline V gene. The V and J ends lost 6 bases and 2 bases respectively, with 17 bases between them. The CDR3 contains 14 residues.

The rearrangement uses TRBV5-1 and TRBJ1-2, with D tentatively TRBD1 (5 bases). Trimming took 4 bases from V and 4 from J, leaving 17 bases between them. Germline V gene lookup returns CDR1 SGHRS and CDR2 YFSETQ. The CDR3 extends over 15 amino acids. CDR3 amino acids: CASSTSGGERYGYTF. Written as DNA, the CDR3 is TGCGCCAGCAGCACGAGCGGGGGGGAGCGCTATGGCTACACCTTC. Filled out from reference TRBV5-1 and TRBJ1-2, the complete variable domain reads KAGVTQTPRYLIKTRGQQVTLSCSPISGHRSVSWYQQTPGQGLQFLFEYFSETQRNKGNFPGRFSGRQFSNSRSEMNVSTLELGDSALYLCASSTSGGERYGYTFGSGTRLTVV.